This TCR beta chain was sequenced during a study of cytomegalovirus exposure and HLA in healthy donors. Study as a whole: Earlier, 100 million to 120 million unique TCR beta sequences were recovered from roughly 180 million T cells by an analysis. General study points: Association of a missense DCLRE1C variant with TCR beta V- and J-gene trimming was reported in a later analysis. Reported findings show TCR beta sequences accurately forecast HLA-A and HLA-B alleles in most subjects. Most observed TCR sequences were rare, whereas some public TCRs were detected in many donors.

Germline V gene lookup returns CDR1 GTSNPN and CDR2 SVGIG (reference sequence). This CDR3 comprises 18 residues. V was shortened by 0 bases and J by 2 bases, with 22 bases between the two germline ends. Primers included in the PCR were 60 Vbeta and 13 Jbeta primers. This table comes from immunoSEQ multiplex PCR, and its TCRdb copy is limited to in-frame clones, with some not included. The top ten clones hold around 4.2% of a sample with fewer than 75,000 clones, about four fifths of them seen once. Concerning this clone itself: What it binds is not known.

This chain joins TRBV30 and TRBJ1-2; D is possibly TRBD1 (5 bases). The receptor comes from a woman in her thirties in good health and CMV-seronegative. Sequenced material: PBMCs. Here the CDR3 DNA reads TGTGCCTGGAGTGTACACGGGGGGACCGCCGCAACCAACTATGGCTACACCTTC. Translated, it gives CAWSVHGGTAATNYGYTF. Looking up the rest from reference TRBV30 and TRBJ1-2 gives the full variable domain: SQTIHQWPATLVQPVGSPLSLECTVEGTSNPNLYWYRQAAGRGLQLLFYSVGIGQISSEVPQNLSASRPQDRQFILSSKKLLLSDSGFYLCAWSVHGGTAATNYGYTFGSGTRLTVV.